The clone carrying this T cell receptor (beta chain) has a single count. What it binds is not known. Only in-frame clones appear in the TCRdb table, and some are missing; sequencing was by immunoSEQ multiplex PCR. The sample has about 2.4 million clones, over 85% seen once. The data are from a study of shared clonotypes between healthy human individuals. Study-level background: A couple of women and a few men aged 18 to 49 made up the donors. Every donor yielded three CD4 naive, three CD4 memory, two CD8 naive and one CD8 memory plate. Findings and caveats of the study: Clonotypes that were shared across several donors made up around 5% of naive CD4 clonotypes.

The J segment lost 7 bases and the V segment lost 2 bases, leaving 10 bases of the junction unmatched. The CDR3 is made up of 15 amino acids. Germline lookup yields CDR1 SGHTA and CDR2 FQGNSA. Those who donated were healthy HIV-negative adults, with no recent acute infections or vaccinations reported. The sequence came from a young man in good health. Some clones in this sample may be carry-over from other donors' samples. The V and J genes are TRBV7-2 and TRBJ2-7; 8 bases map to TRBD2. The sequencing input was naive CD4+ T cells from PBMCs. Subset meaning: CD45RA+ positively selected. CDR3 nucleotides: TGTGCCAGCAGCTTACAGCTAGCGGGCAGCGGGGAGCAGTACTTC. Protein product: CASSLQLAGSGEQYF.